Below, 5 T cell receptor beta chains from the same sample are listed, as sequenced in a study of regulatory dendritic cells for organ transplantation. Produced via immunoSEQ multiplex PCR; TCRdb's table is partial and in-frame only. The table records approximately 35,000 clones, 85% to 90% of them present only once. The source material was naive CD4+ T cells from blood. Subset described: CD45RA+ naive T cells. Source of these receptors: a human donor in good health.

V is TRBV9 and J is TRBJ2-3; D call uncertain. V lost 2 bases to trimming and J lost 2 bases, with 9 bases between them. The germline V gene has CDR1 SGDLS and CDR2 YYNGEE. The CDR3 extends over 14 amino acids. The DNA of the CDR3 is TGTGCCAGCAGCGTCGGCCCAAACACAGATACGCAGTATTTT. Translation: CASSVGPNTDTQYF. The entire variable domain, with the rest obtained from reference TRBV9 and TRBJ2-3, is as follows: DSGVTQTPKHLITATGQRVTLRCSPRSGDLSVYWYQQSLDQGLQFLIQYYNGEERAKGNILERFSAQQFPDLHSELNLSSLELGDSALYFCASSVGPNTDTQYFGPGTRLTVL.

V is TRBV15 and J is TRBJ1-2; TRBD1 matches 7 bases. V dropped 3 bases and J dropped 8; count of bases not matched to a gene: 9. The CDR3 contains 14 residues. The germline V gene encodes CDR1 LNHNV and CDR2 YYDKDF (reference sequence). CDR3 region: CATSRRQGGRGYTF. The CDR3 bases are TGTGCCACCAGCAGGAGACAGGGAGGGCGCGGCTACACCTTC.

This clone was counted only a few times. This chain uses TRBV2 with TRBJ2-7; D possibly corresponds to TRBD1 (6 bases). With 5 bases removed from V and 12 bases from J, the gap between germline ends came to 17 bases. Germline V lookup: CDR1 SNHLY, CDR2 FYNNEI. The CDR3 runs to 12 residues. This chain's CDR3 is CASSLAQGMPYF. The CDR3 coding sequence is TGTGCCAGCAGTTTAGCACAGGGAATGCCGTACTTC. The full variable domain, completed using reference TRBV2 and TRBJ2-7, is EPEVTQTPSHQVTQMGQEVILRCVPISNHLYFYWYRQILGQKVEFLVSFYNNEISEKSEIFDDQFSVERPDGSNFTLKIRSTKLEDSAMYFCASSLAQGMPYFGPGTRLTVT.

The genes are TRBV5-4 and TRBJ2-2; 13 bases line up with TRBD2. The V and J ends lost 0 bases and 7 bases, in that order; junction bases with no gene match: 3. The CDR3 consists of 16 residues. Germline CDR1 reads SGHNT; CDR2 reads YYREEE (reference sequence). CDR3 protein: CASSLGLAGGIGELFF. The CDR3 DNA sequence: TGTGCCAGCAGCTTGGGACTAGCGGGAGGTATCGGGGAGCTGTTTTTT.

The chain recombines TRBV5-4 with TRBJ1-1, with no clear D. This CDR3 contains 16 residues. V was shortened by 5 bases and J by 0 bases, with 17 bases between the two germline ends. Germline-derived CDR1 and CDR2 are SGHNT and YYREEE (reference sequence). The DNA of the CDR3 is TGTGCCAGCAGACCGGGAGGTGACTCTATGAACACTGAAGCTTTCTTT. Residues: CASRPGGDSMNTEAFF.